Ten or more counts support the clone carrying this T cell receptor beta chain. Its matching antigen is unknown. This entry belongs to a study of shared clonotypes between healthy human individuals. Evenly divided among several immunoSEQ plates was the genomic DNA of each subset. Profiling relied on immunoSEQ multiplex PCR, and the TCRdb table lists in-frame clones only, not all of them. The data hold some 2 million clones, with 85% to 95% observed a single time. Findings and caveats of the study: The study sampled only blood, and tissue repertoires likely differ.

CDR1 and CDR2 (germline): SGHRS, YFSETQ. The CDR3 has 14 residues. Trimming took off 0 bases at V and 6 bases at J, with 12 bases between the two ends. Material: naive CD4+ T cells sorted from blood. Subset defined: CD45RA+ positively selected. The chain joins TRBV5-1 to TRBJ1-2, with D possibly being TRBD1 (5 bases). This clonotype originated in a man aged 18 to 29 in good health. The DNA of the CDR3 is TGCGCCAGCAGCTTGGGACAGTTGAACGATGGCTACACCTTC. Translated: CASSLGQLNDGYTF.